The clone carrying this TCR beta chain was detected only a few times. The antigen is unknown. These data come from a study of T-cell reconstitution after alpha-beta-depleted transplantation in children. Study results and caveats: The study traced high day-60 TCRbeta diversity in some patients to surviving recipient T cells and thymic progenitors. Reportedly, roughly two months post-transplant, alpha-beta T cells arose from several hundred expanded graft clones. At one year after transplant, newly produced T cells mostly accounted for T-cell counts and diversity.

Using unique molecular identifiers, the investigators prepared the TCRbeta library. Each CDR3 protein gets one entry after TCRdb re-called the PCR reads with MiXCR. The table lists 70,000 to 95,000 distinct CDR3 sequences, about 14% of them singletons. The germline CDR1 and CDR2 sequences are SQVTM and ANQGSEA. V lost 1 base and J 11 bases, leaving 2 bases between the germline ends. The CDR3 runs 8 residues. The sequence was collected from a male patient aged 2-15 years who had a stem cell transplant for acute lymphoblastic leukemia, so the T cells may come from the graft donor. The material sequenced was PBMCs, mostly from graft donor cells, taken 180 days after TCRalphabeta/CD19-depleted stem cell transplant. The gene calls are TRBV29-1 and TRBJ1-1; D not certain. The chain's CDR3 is CSVEVAFF. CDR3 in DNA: TGCAGCGTTGAAGTGGCTTTCTTT.